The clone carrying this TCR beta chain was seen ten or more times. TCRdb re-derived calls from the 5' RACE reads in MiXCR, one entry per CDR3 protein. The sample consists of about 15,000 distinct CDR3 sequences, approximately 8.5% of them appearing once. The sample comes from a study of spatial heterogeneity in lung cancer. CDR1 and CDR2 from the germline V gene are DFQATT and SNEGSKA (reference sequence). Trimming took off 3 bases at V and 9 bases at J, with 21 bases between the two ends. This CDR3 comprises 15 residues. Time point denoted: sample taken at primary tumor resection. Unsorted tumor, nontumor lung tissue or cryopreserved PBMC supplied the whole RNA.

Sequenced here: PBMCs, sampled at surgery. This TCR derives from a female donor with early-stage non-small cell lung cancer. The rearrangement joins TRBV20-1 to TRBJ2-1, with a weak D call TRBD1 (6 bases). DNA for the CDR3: TGCAGTGCTAGGGCTGACAGGTTGGCGGGTATTGAGCAGTTCTTC. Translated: CSARADRLAGIEQFF.